The 18 T cell receptor beta chains in this list originate from one sample, sequenced in a study of cytomegalovirus exposure and HLA in healthy donors. Use of 60 Vbeta and 13 Jbeta primers characterized the PCR. Profiling relied on immunoSEQ multiplex PCR, and the TCRdb table lists in-frame clones only, not all of them. The sample shows about 160,000 clones, around 64% of them seen only once. Sample: PBMCs. The source of these receptors is a woman aged 25-40 years in good health and CMV-seronegative.

The chain is built from TRBV15 and TRBJ1-2; no clear D. Germline lookup yields CDR1 LNHNV and CDR2 YYDKDF (reference sequence). The length of the CDR3 is 14 residues. V was trimmed by 0 bases and J by 4 bases, leaving 9 bases between them. CDR3 DNA: TGTGCCACCAGCAGAGATAGCCGGGGCTATGGCTACACCTTC. Protein product: CATSRDSRGYGYTF.

The chain is built from TRBV2 and TRBJ2-2, with D unresolved. Germline values: CDR1 SNHLY, CDR2 FYNNEI. Trimming left V 5 bases short and J 2 bases short, with 9 bases between. This CDR3 has 14 amino acids. The CDR3 loop is CASSHGDNTGELFF. The DNA of the CDR3 is TGTGCCAGCAGTCACGGAGATAACACCGGGGAGCTGTTTTTT.

The chain recombines TRBV7-9 with TRBJ1-4; no clear D. This CDR3 contains 14 residues. V lost 6 bases and J lost 3, with 11 bases in between. Looked up from germline, CDR1 is SEHNR and CDR2 is FQNEAQ (reference sequence). As DNA, the CDR3 is TGTGCCAGCAGTTCACAGAAGTCTAATGAAAAACTGTTTTTT. As protein: CASSSQKSNEKLFF.

The V gene is TRBV9, the J gene TRBJ2-1, with TRBD2 identical over 11 bases. V lost 4 bases and J lost 2; bases outside the gene matches: 11. Germline values: CDR1 SGDLS, CDR2 YYNGEE. The CDR3 loop spans 18 amino acids. Written as DNA, the CDR3 is TGTGCCAGCAGCACCGAATGGGGGACTAGCGGAGCCTACAATGAGCAGTTCTTC. Translation: CASSTEWGTSGAYNEQFF. Variable domain in full (rest from reference TRBV9 and TRBJ2-1): DSGVTQTPKHLITATGQRVTLRCSPRSGDLSVYWYQQSLDQGLQFLIQYYNGEERAKGNILERFSAQQFPDLHSELNLSSLELGDSALYFCASSTEWGTSGAYNEQFFGPGTRLTVL.

The genes are TRBV5-6 and TRBJ1-3, with D unresolved. V lost 6 bases, J lost 0 bases, and 10 bases lay in between. Per germline, CDR1 SGHDT and CDR2 YYEEEE. CDR3 length: 14 residues. The chain's CDR3 is CASTKTSSGNTIYF. CDR3 coding DNA: TGTGCCAGCACTAAAACCTCCTCTGGAAACACCATATATTTT.

The V call is TRBV16, the J call TRBJ1-1, with 11 bases aligning to TRBD1. CDR3 length: 15 residues. Germline CDR1 KGHSY, CDR2 FQNENV. J lost 11 bases, V lost 0 bases, and 8 bases had no gene match. The CDR3 loop is CASSQSGTGGFVAFF. In nucleotides, the CDR3 is TGTGCCAGCAGCCAATCCGGGACAGGGGGATTCGTGGCTTTCTTT.

The chain is built from TRBV21-1 and TRBJ2-7; the table assigns TRBD1, which was not confirmed against the DNA. TRBV21-1 is a pseudogene locus. The CDR3 runs 14 residues. The CDR3 sequence: CASSPWTGRYEQYF. The CDR3 bases are TGTGCCAGCAGCCCCTGGACAGGGCGCTACGAGCAGTACTTC.

The genes are TRBV6-1 and TRBJ1-1, with TRBD1 as a possible D gene (5 bases). The CDR3 has 13 amino acids. The germline gives CDR1 MNHNS, CDR2 SASEGT. The V end lost 3 bases, the J end lost 1 base, and 6 bases lay between the germline ends. CDR3 region: CASSDRENTEAFF. CDR3 nucleotide sequence: TGTGCCAGCAGTGACAGGGAGAACACTGAAGCTTTCTTT.

The chain is built from TRBV10-3 and TRBJ1-1; 7 nucleotides agree with TRBD1. J gave up 4 bases and V 3 bases, and 5 bases lay outside the gene matches. The germline V gene encodes CDR1 ENHRY and CDR2 SYGVKD. The CDR3 length is 14 residues. Here the CDR3 DNA reads TGTGCCATCAGTGACTCAGGGGGTTTCACTGAAGCTTTCTTT. As protein: CAISDSGGFTEAFF.

In this sample, this clone turned up a few times. The chain has TRBV28 and TRBJ2-7; D is perhaps TRBD2 (6 bases). V was shortened by 4 bases and J by 4 bases, with 23 bases between the two germline ends. CDR1 and CDR2 (germline): MDHEN, SYDVKM. The CDR3 runs 17 residues. The CDR3 is CASSSAGVEGLGYEQYF. In nucleotides, the CDR3 is TGTGCCAGCAGTTCCGCCGGAGTGGAGGGCCTAGGATACGAGCAGTACTTC. Using reference TRBV28 and TRBJ2-7 for the parts outside the CDR3, the full variable domain is DVKVTQSSRYLVKRTGEKVFLECVQDMDHENMFWYRQDPGLGLRLIYFSYDVKMKEKGDIPEGYSVSREKKERFSLILESASTNQTSMYLCASSSAGVEGLGYEQYFGPGTRLTVT.

The chain is built from TRBV5-6 and TRBJ2-3, with TRBD1 as a possible D gene (5 bases). The CDR3 is 13 residues long. Germline-derived CDR1 and CDR2 are SGHDT and YYEEEE. The V end was cut by 4 bases, the J end by 4 bases, with 10 bases between. CDR3 nucleotide sequence: TGTGCCAGCAGCCCAGGGTTCGCAGATACGCAGTATTTT. Protein product: CASSPGFADTQYF.

The J gene is TRBJ2-5, the V gene TRBV30, with a weak D call TRBD2 (5 bases). There are 11 residues in the CDR3. The V and J ends lost 4 bases and 4 bases respectively, with 7 bases between them. Germline lookup yields CDR1 GTSNPN and CDR2 SVGIG (reference sequence). CDR3 nucleotides: TGTGCCTGGACTAGCCTAGAGACCCAGTACTTC. Amino acid sequence: CAWTSLETQYF. The full variable domain, completed using reference TRBV30 and TRBJ2-5, is SQTIHQWPATLVQPVGSPLSLECTVEGTSNPNLYWYRQAAGRGLQLLFYSVGIGQISSEVPQNLSASRPQDRQFILSSKKLLLSDSGFYLCAWTSLETQYFGPGTRLLVL.

V and J are TRBV27 and TRBJ2-7; TRBD2 agrees at 10 bases. Germline lookup yields CDR1 MNHEY and CDR2 SMNVEV (reference sequence). There are 15 residues in the CDR3. V shed 4 bases and J 2 bases; nucleotides not matched to a gene: 5. This chain's CDR3 is CASSSGLASPYEQYF. The CDR3 DNA sequence: TGTGCCAGCAGTTCGGGACTAGCGAGTCCCTACGAGCAGTACTTC.

This clone was found once. The CDR3 loop reads CASSFSHSGTGTNEQFF. CDR3 nucleotides: TGTGCCAGCAGTTTCTCCCACTCCGGGACAGGGACGAATGAGCAGTTCTTC. V and J are TRBV28 and TRBJ2-1; the match to TRBD1 covers 9 bases. Germline-derived CDR1 and CDR2 are MDHEN and SYDVKM. This CDR3 has 17 amino acids. Trimming took 3 bases from V and 7 from J; bases not matched to a gene: 13.

V is TRBV14 and J is TRBJ2-7, with no clear D. The CDR3 length is 13 residues. Between the trimmed V and J ends, which lost 4 bases and 3 bases, there was a span of 10 bases. From germline, CDR1 is SGHDN and CDR2 FVKESK. CDR3 in amino acids: CASSRSHGYEQYF. CDR3 bases: TGTGCCAGCAGCCGAAGTCACGGCTACGAGCAGTACTTC.

The chain links TRBV4-1 to TRBJ1-2; TRBD1 matches at 10 bases. CDR1 and CDR2 (germline): MGHRA, YSYEKL. V trimming: 0 bases; J trimming: 4 bases; junction bases outside the gene matches: 2. The CDR3 has 15 residues. CDR3 sequence reads: CASSQDWTGGYGYTF. The CDR3 bases are TGCGCCAGCAGCCAAGATTGGACAGGGGGCTATGGCTACACCTTC.

The chain combines TRBV28 with TRBJ2-7; D gene unclear. The CDR3 contains 11 residues. Germline V lookup: CDR1 MDHEN, CDR2 SYDVKM. V was shortened by 7 bases and J by 4 bases, with 8 bases between the two germline ends. CDR3 sequence: CASTSEYEQYF. The DNA for the CDR3 is TGTGCCAGCACCTCCGAGTACGAGCAGTACTTC.

This clone has a handful of counts. The V gene is TRBV28, the J gene TRBJ1-5, with TRBD1 identical over 8 bases. This CDR3 spans 15 amino acids. Germline trimming cut 5 bases from V and 8 bases from J; bases unmatched to any gene: 11. Germline values: CDR1 MDHEN, CDR2 SYDVKM. CDR3 in amino acids: CASSTLRGPREPQHF. CDR3 bases: TGTGCCAGCAGTACACTCAGGGGGCCTCGGGAGCCCCAGCATTTT. Together with reference TRBV28 and TRBJ1-5, the CDR3 gives the full variable domain: DVKVTQSSRYLVKRTGEKVFLECVQDMDHENMFWYRQDPGLGLRLIYFSYDVKMKEKGDIPEGYSVSREKKERFSLILESASTNQTSMYLCASSTLRGPREPQHFGDGTRLSIL.